This T cell receptor beta chain was obtained from a study of PD-1 blockade in mismatch repair-deficient tumors. Trimming shortened V by 4 bases and J by 7 bases, and 10 bases separated the two germline ends. Per the germline V gene, CDR1 is SQVTM and CDR2 is ANQGSEA. The CDR3 contains 11 residues. Sequencing used immunoSEQ multiplex PCR; TCRdb keeps in-frame clones, though not all of them. The sample has around 100,000 clones; over 75% are singletons. Study conclusions and caveats: After pembrolizumab, tumor-resident clones rose rapidly, then generally contracted before radiologic responses.

Comment on this clone: Its target is not known.

The clonotype comes from an adult with mismatch repair-deficient cancer. The starting material was peripheral blood, obtained roughly 35 weeks after starting pembrolizumab. The chain uses TRBV29-1 and TRBJ1-1; D is possibly TRBD1 (6 bases). CDR3: CSVVMGHEAFF. DNA of the CDR3: TGCAGCGTTGTGATGGGACATGAAGCTTTCTTT.